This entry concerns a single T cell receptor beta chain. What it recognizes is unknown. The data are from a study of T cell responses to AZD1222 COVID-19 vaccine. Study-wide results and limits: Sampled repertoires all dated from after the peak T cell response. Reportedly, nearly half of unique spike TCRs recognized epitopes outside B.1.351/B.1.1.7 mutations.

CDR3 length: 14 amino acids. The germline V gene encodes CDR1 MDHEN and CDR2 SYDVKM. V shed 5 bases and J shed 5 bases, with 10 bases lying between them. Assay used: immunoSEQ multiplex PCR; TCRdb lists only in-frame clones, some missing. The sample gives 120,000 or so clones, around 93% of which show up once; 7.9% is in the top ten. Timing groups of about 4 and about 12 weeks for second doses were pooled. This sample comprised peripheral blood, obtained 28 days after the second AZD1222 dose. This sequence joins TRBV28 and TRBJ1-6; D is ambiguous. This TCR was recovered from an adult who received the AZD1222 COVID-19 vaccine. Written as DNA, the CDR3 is TGTGCCAGCAGTCCCAGGACGAATAATTCACCCCTCCACTTT. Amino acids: CASSPRTNNSPLHF.